The 32 T cell receptor beta chains presented below share a single source sample, sequenced in a study of blood T cell repertoires in COVID-19. Produced via immunoSEQ multiplex PCR; TCRdb's table is partial and in-frame only. The repertoire has 250,000 to 350,000 clones, just under 90% of them found once; the top ten carry approximately 2.9%. Source material: PBMCs or T cells enriched from blood (not recorded which). The receptor source for this set is a woman between 50 and 59 years old who had been exposed to COVID-19.

The V gene is TRBV28, the J gene TRBJ1-4, with 9 positions matching TRBD1. V lost 6 bases and J lost 1; bases outside the gene matches: 3. Germline CDR1 reads MDHEN; CDR2 reads SYDVKM. This CDR3 is built from 15 residues. CDR3 loop: CASRRTGETNEKLFF. CDR3 DNA: TGTGCCAGCAGAAGGACAGGGGAAACTAATGAAAAACTGTTTTTT.

This sequence joins TRBV7-8 and TRBJ1-5; no firm D call. CDR3 length: 15 amino acids. Between the trimmed V and J ends, which lost 0 bases and 7 bases, there was a span of 13 bases. Per germline, CDR1 SGHVS and CDR2 FQNEAQ. The CDR3 sequence is CASSLAGGGLQPQHF. CDR3 sequence (DNA): TGTGCCAGCAGCTTAGCTGGCGGAGGGTTGCAGCCCCAGCATTTT.

V and J are TRBV29-1 and TRBJ2-1, with a possible D match to TRBD2 (5 bases). Germline CDR1 and CDR2: SQVTM and ANQGSEA. The CDR3 runs to 15 residues. The V gene lost 3 bases and the J gene lost 6 bases, with 18 bases spanning the gap. The chain's CDR3 is CSVESLGSRSNEQFF. As DNA, the CDR3 is TGCAGCGTTGAGAGTCTAGGGAGTAGATCCAATGAGCAGTTCTTC.

The chain carries TRBV7-9 and TRBJ2-3; TRBD1 aligns across 8 bases. CDR3 length: 15 amino acids. The V gene's germline CDR1 is SEHNR and CDR2 FQNEAQ (reference sequence). Unmatched junction bases numbered 9, after V lost 10 bases and J lost 0 bases. The CDR3 reads CAIDRGLSSTDTQYF. CDR3 bases: TGTGCCATTGACAGGGGCCTCTCTAGCACAGATACGCAGTATTTT. Complete variable domain (other parts from reference TRBV7-9 and TRBJ2-3): DTGVSQNPRHKITKRGQNVTFRCDPISEHNRLYWYRQTLGQGPEFLTYFQNEAQLEKSRLLSDRFSAERPKGSFSTLEIQRTEQGDSAMYLCAIDRGLSSTDTQYFGPGTRLTVL.

The J gene is TRBJ2-2, the V gene TRBV19, with TRBD1 matching 8 bases. Germline V gene sequence: CDR1 LNHDA, CDR2 SQIVND (reference sequence). The CDR3 extends over 15 amino acids. V lost 3 bases to trimming and J lost 5 bases; unmatched junction nucleotides: 5. CDR3 bases: TGTGCCAGTAGTATTCAGGGGGCTGTGACCGGGGAGCTGTTTTTT. Protein product: CASSIQGAVTGELFF.

This clone has a handful of counts. J is TRBJ1-5 and V is TRBV2, with D tentatively TRBD1 (6 bases). V was trimmed by 7 bases and J by 7 bases, leaving 14 bases between them. This CDR3 region has 13 residues. The germline V gene has CDR1 SNHLY and CDR2 FYNNEI. The DNA of the CDR3 is TGTGCCAGCAATATGGGGGCGCGGCAGCCCCAGCATTTT. It codes for CASNMGARQPQHF.

J is TRBJ1-1 and V is TRBV30, with TRBD1 identical over 9 bases. Germline CDR1 is GTSNPN and CDR2 is SVGIG (reference sequence). The CDR3 has 17 residues. The junction had 10 bases not matched to a gene; V was cut back by 1 base and J by 1 base. DNA for the CDR3: TGTGCCTGGAGTGCAAACAGGGGGCTATCCAAGAACACTGAAGCTTTCTTT. Translating gives CAWSANRGLSKNTEAFF.

The chain links TRBV5-1 to TRBJ2-5, with 8 bases identical to TRBD2. V lost 2 bases, J lost 3 bases, and 6 bases stayed unmatched. The CDR3 has 15 residues. Per germline, CDR1 SGHRS and CDR2 YFSETQ. CDR3 DNA: TGCGCCAGCAGCTTAGAGCGGGGGATAAAAGAGACCCAGTACTTC. This sequence encodes CASSLERGIKETQYF.

The V and J genes are TRBV20-1 and TRBJ2-1, with 7 bases lining up with TRBD2. The CDR3 runs 14 residues. Germline V gene sequence: CDR1 DFQATT, CDR2 SNEGSKA (reference sequence). Germline trimming cut 3 bases from V and 3 bases from J; bases unmatched to any gene: 5. CDR3 in amino acids: CSASRGGYYNEQFF. In DNA form, the CDR3 reads TGCAGTGCTAGTCGCGGGGGTTACTACAATGAGCAGTTCTTC.

J is TRBJ2-3 and V is TRBV13; D gene unclear. Looked up from germline, CDR1 is PRHDT and CDR2 is FYEKMQ (reference sequence). V dropped 1 base and J dropped 0 bases, with 8 bases sitting between them. CDR3 size: 15 residues. CDR3 nucleotide sequence: TGTGCCAGCAGCTTAGTTTATACTAGCACAGATACGCAGTATTTT. The encoded protein is CASSLVYTSTDTQYF.

The V call is TRBV29-1, the J call TRBJ2-2; TRBD2 might be the D (5 bases). Looked up from germline, CDR1 is SQVTM and CDR2 is ANQGSEA. CDR3 length: 14 residues. Trimming left V 2 bases short and J 4 bases short, with 11 bases between. The CDR3 loop is CSVEQLAGTGELFF. The CDR3 region has the DNA TGCAGCGTTGAACAGTTGGCGGGCACCGGGGAGCTGTTTTTT.

This chain links TRBV28 with TRBJ2-1; 7 bases match TRBD2. From germline, CDR1 is MDHEN and CDR2 SYDVKM. The V and J ends lost 2 bases and 9 bases, in that order; junction bases with no gene match: 4. CDR3 length equals 13 residues. The CDR3 DNA sequence: TGTGCCAGCAGTTTACGGGGGGATGGTGAGCAGTTCTTC. This translates into CASSLRGDGEQFF.

The J gene is TRBJ2-5, the V gene TRBV4-1, with TRBD1 matching 7 bases. Germline V gene sequence: CDR1 MGHRA, CDR2 YSYEKL. V was pared by 2 bases and J by 1 base, with 4 bases of the junction left unmatched. The CDR3 totals 15 residues. The CDR3 is CASSQNRQGQETQYF. CDR3 DNA sequence: TGCGCCAGCAGCCAAAATAGACAGGGCCAAGAGACCCAGTACTTC.

The rearrangement uses TRBV30 and TRBJ2-7; TRBD1 matches at 7 bases. Trimming removed 1 base from V and 3 bases from J; junction bases left unmatched: 3. The germline V gene has CDR1 GTSNPN and CDR2 SVGIG (reference sequence). CDR3 length equals 13 residues. Written as DNA, the CDR3 is TGTGCCTGGAGTGGGGACAGTTTCTACGAGCAGTACTTC. It translates to CAWSGDSFYEQYF.

This sequence joins TRBV6-5 and TRBJ1-3, with no clear D. V gave up 6 bases and J gave up 1 base, with 13 bases separating them. Germline V gene sequence: CDR1 MNHEY, CDR2 SVGAGI. The CDR3 spans 15 residues. The CDR3 DNA sequence: TGTGCCAGCAGGCAATACCGGGAATCTGGAAACACCATATATTTT. Amino acid sequence: CASRQYRESGNTIYF.

V gene TRBV5-1 combines with J gene TRBJ2-6, with TRBD1 identical over 7 bases. The ends lost 0 bases at V and 3 bases at J; junction bases unmatched: 6. The CDR3 sequence is 17 residues long. Germline-derived CDR1 and CDR2 are SGHRS and YFSETQ. Here the CDR3 reads CASSLGATGVGANVLTF. CDR3 sequence (DNA): TGCGCCAGCAGCTTGGGGGCAACAGGGGTTGGGGCCAACGTCCTGACTTTC.

In its sample, this clone was seen a few times. V usage is TRBV5-4 and J usage is TRBJ1-6; maybe TRBD1 (6 bases). Trimming cost V 0 bases and J 10 bases, with 11 bases left between them. The CDR3 sequence is 14 residues long. Per the germline V gene, CDR1 is SGHNT and CDR2 is YYREEE (reference sequence). In nucleotides, the CDR3 is TGTGCCAGCAGCTTGGATGGCAGGGGATCACCCCTCCACTTT. It translates to CASSLDGRGSPLHF.

This chain connects TRBV19 to TRBJ1-3, with D maybe TRBD1 (6 bases). The CDR3 runs 16 residues. The V gene's germline CDR1 is LNHDA and CDR2 SQIVND (reference sequence). The germline V and J ends were trimmed by 3 bases and 0 bases, with 12 bases remaining between them. CDR3 coding DNA: TGTGCCAGTAGTATGTCTACAGGGATCTCTGGAAACACCATATATTTT. It specifies CASSMSTGISGNTIYF. Complete variable domain (other parts from reference TRBV19 and TRBJ1-3): DGGITQSPKYLFRKEGQNVTLSCEQNLNHDAMYWYRQDPGQGLRLIYYSQIVNDFQKGDIAEGYSVSREKKESFPLTVTSAQKNPTAFYLCASSMSTGISGNTIYFGEGSWLTVV.

The chain has TRBV28 and TRBJ1-6; the match to TRBD1 covers 7 bases. Germline assignment: CDR1 MDHEN and CDR2 SYDVKM. Germline trimming cut 2 bases from V and 8 bases from J; bases unmatched to any gene: 6. The CDR3 spans 15 residues. The CDR3 coding sequence is TGTGCCAGCAGTTTAGAGGGGGCTGGTGATTCACCCCTCCACTTT. This translates into CASSLEGAGDSPLHF.

A word on this clone: Its ends do not fully match the called genes, so a read error is possible. V is TRBV11-2 and J is TRBJ2-1; 8 bases map to TRBD2. The CDR3 runs to 12 residues. The V gene's germline CDR1 is SGHAT and CDR2 FQNNGV. The CDR3 DNA reads TGTGCCAGCAGCTCAAGCACCGGGACTAGGCTCTTC. Translating it yields CASSSSTGTRLF.

In the case of this clone: Mismatch with germline at one junction end may stem from a read error. The CDR3 reads CASSGQQGFSLF. CDR3 bases: TGTGCCAGCAGCGGACAACAGGGATTTTCCCTCTTC. The chain employs TRBV13 and TRBJ2-7; a weak D match, TRBD1 (6 bases). This CDR3 region has 12 residues. CDR1 PRHDT and CDR2 FYEKMQ come from the germline V gene (reference sequence).

This clone has a handful of counts. The rearrangement links TRBV5-5 to TRBJ1-5; perhaps TRBD1 as D (6 bases). Germline assignment: CDR1 SGHKS and CDR2 YYEKEE (reference sequence). The V gene lost 2 bases and the J gene lost 4 bases, with 7 bases spanning the gap. The length of the CDR3 is 13 residues. CDR3 residues: CASSFGQNQPQHF. The CDR3 DNA is TGTGCCAGCAGCTTCGGACAGAATCAGCCCCAGCATTTT.

V usage is TRBV15 and J usage is TRBJ2-5; 8 bases align to TRBD2. V shed 0 bases and J 4 bases; nucleotides not matched to a gene: 4. There are 15 residues in the CDR3. Germline V gene data show CDR1 as LNHNV and CDR2 as YYDKDF (reference sequence). The CDR3 bases are TGTGCCACCAGCAGAGATGGGCTAGCGGGAGAGACCCAGTACTTC. As protein: CATSRDGLAGETQYF.

The genes are TRBV30 and TRBJ1-2; D is perhaps TRBD1 (5 bases). Trimming cost V 0 bases and J 0 bases, with 5 bases left between them. The CDR3 consists of 13 residues. Germline-derived CDR1 and CDR2 are GTSNPN and SVGIG (reference sequence). The CDR3 region has the DNA TGTGCCTGGAGTGTGACAGCTAACTATGGCTACACCTTC. This translates into CAWSVTANYGYTF.

V gene TRBV5-1 combines with J gene TRBJ1-6, with 10 bases matching TRBD1. With 6 bases clipped from V and 7 bases from J, the junction kept 10 bases outside the gene matches. The CDR3 is 16 residues long. Germline CDR1 reads SGHRS; CDR2 reads YFSETQ. The CDR3 reads CASTAGTGAKNSPLHF. CDR3 bases: TGCGCCAGCACCGCCGGGACAGGGGCTAAAAATTCACCCCTCCACTTT.

This clone was recorded a few times. V gene TRBV5-1 combines with J gene TRBJ1-1; perhaps TRBD1 as D (6 bases). This CDR3 spans 16 amino acids. Trimming removed 3 bases from V and 0 bases from J, with 15 bases in between. Germline values: CDR1 SGHRS, CDR2 YFSETQ. This chain's CDR3 is CASSSDLGQMNTEAFF. In nucleotides, the CDR3 is TGCGCCAGCAGCTCCGACCTGGGACAAATGAACACTGAAGCTTTCTTT.

CDR3 in DNA: TGTGCCAGCAGCTTAGGGACAGGCTCTGGAAACACCATATATTTT. Its protein is CASSLGTGSGNTIYF. V and J are TRBV7-2 and TRBJ1-3, with 7 bases matching TRBD1. After removal of 1 base from V and 0 bases from J, the junction contained 0 bases not matched to a gene. CDR1 and CDR2 (germline): SGHTA, FQGNSA. This CDR3 contains 15 residues.

The chain uses TRBV6-5 and TRBJ1-5; D unresolved. Per germline, CDR1 MNHEY and CDR2 SVGAGI. Trimming left V 7 bases short and J 1 base short, with 14 bases between. CDR3 length: 15 amino acids. Here the CDR3 reads CASTLWAWSNQPQHF. The CDR3 DNA reads as TGTGCCAGCACCCTCTGGGCCTGGAGCAATCAGCCCCAGCATTTT.

The chain joins TRBV3-1 (or the pseudogene TRBV3-2) to TRBJ2-3; 8 bases agree with TRBD1. Germline CDR1 LGHDT, CDR2 YNNKEL (reference sequence). The junction had 2 bases not matched to a gene; V was cut back by 0 bases and J by 0 bases. The CDR3 contains 16 residues. In nucleotides, the CDR3 is TGTGCCAGCAGCCAAGATCGGACAGGGAGCACAGATACGCAGTATTTT. This encodes CASSQDRTGSTDTQYF.

The chain has TRBV2 and TRBJ2-5; 8 bases are a match to TRBD1. The CDR3 sequence is 19 residues long. J lost 7 bases, V lost 5 bases, and 24 bases had no gene match. Germline V gene sequence: CDR1 SNHLY, CDR2 FYNNEI. The CDR3 nucleotides are TGTGCCAGCAGTACTCCGGGACAGGCTGGGTTGGGGGATTTGGGGACCCAGTACTTC. Protein product: CASSTPGQAGLGDLGTQYF.

The J gene is TRBJ1-6, the V gene TRBV29-1; maybe TRBD1 (6 bases). The V end lost 7 bases, the J end lost 10 bases, and 23 bases lay between the germline ends. This CDR3 has 15 residues. Germline CDR1 and CDR2: SQVTM and ANQGSEA. CDR3 region: CSGSPWGRRRSPLHF. The CDR3 region has the DNA TGCAGCGGTTCCCCCTGGGGGCGGCGTAGATCACCCCTCCACTTT.

The chain uses TRBV19 and TRBJ1-5; 9 bases are a match to TRBD1. Germline CDR1 and CDR2: LNHDA and SQIVND (reference sequence). CDR3 length equals 17 residues. The V and J ends lost 6 bases and 2 bases, in that order; junction bases with no gene match: 11. The CDR3 coding sequence is TGTGCCAGTAGCGCAACCGGGACAGGGAAGGGCAATCAGCCCCAGCATTTT. Protein: CASSATGTGKGNQPQHF.